These 3 T cell receptor beta chains came from one sample sequenced in a study of shared clonotypes between healthy human individuals. The method was immunoSEQ multiplex PCR; TCRdb's version includes in-frame clones alone and lacks a portion of them. The sample yields more than 1.2 million clones, 98% to 99% seen once. The sample consisted of naive CD4+ T cells sorted from blood. The subset was: CD45RA+ positively selected. These receptor sequences come from a man aged 25 to 45 in good health.

The chain is built from TRBV19 and TRBJ2-1; 13 bases map to TRBD2. Germline-derived CDR1 and CDR2 are LNHDA and SQIVND (reference sequence). The V gene end was trimmed by 8 bases and the J gene end by 8 bases; junction bases not matched to a gene: 12. CDR3 size: 16 residues. The CDR3 coding sequence is TGTGCCAGTCTCCGGACTAGCGGGAGTCCAGGCGATGAGCAGTTCTTC. This codes for CASLRTSGSPGDEQFF.

CDR3 protein: CASSLARGGTGELFF. The CDR3 coding sequence is TGTGCCAGCAGCTTAGCTCGGGGTGGCACCGGGGAGCTGTTTTTT. The chain joins TRBV11-3 to TRBJ2-2; TRBD2 is a possible D gene (5 bases). Trimming took off 1 base at V and 4 bases at J, with 10 bases between the two ends. Germline V lookup: CDR1 SGHNT, CDR2 YENEEA. The CDR3 spans 15 residues.

This chain uses TRBV4-1 with TRBJ2-1, with 14 nucleotides matching TRBD2. Looked up from germline, CDR1 is MGHRA and CDR2 is YSYEKL. The ends lost 3 bases at V and 10 bases at J; junction bases unmatched: 8. CDR3 length: 16 residues. The CDR3 spells CASSHPGLAGAKEQFF. CDR3 in DNA: TGCGCCAGCAGCCACCCGGGACTAGCGGGAGCGAAGGAGCAGTTCTTC.